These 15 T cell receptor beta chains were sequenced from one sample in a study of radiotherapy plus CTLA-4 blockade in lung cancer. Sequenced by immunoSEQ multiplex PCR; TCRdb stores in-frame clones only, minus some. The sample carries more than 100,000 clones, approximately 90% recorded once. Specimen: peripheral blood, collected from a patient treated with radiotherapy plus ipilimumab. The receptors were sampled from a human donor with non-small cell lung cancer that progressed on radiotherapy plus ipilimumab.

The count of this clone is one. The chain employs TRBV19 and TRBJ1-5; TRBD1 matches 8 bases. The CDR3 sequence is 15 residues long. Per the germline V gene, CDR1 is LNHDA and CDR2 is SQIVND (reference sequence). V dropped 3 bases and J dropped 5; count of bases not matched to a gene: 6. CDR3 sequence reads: CASSIGTGGDQPQHF. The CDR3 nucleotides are TGTGCCAGTAGTATCGGAACAGGGGGGGATCAGCCCCAGCATTTT.

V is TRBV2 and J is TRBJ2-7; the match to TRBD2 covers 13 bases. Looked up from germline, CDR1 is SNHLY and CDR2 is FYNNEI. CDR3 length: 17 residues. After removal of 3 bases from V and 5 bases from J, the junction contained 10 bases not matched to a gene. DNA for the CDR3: TGTGCCAGCAGTGACGCTACTAGCGGGAGGGTTAGCGACGAGCAGTACTTC. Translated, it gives CASSDATSGRVSDEQYF.

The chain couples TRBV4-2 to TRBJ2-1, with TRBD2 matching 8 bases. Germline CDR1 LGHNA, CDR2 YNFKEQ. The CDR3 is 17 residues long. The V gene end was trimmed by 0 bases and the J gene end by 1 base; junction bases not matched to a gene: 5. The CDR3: CASSQDQAGGSYNEQFF. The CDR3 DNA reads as TGTGCCAGCAGCCAAGATCAGGCGGGGGGTTCCTACAATGAGCAGTTCTTC.

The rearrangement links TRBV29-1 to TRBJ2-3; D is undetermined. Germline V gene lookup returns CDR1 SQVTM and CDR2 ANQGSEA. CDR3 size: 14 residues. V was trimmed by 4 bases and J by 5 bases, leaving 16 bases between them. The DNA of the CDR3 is TGCAGCGTTGGGGCTGGGCCCCCCCAAGATACGCAGTATTTT. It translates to CSVGAGPPQDTQYF.

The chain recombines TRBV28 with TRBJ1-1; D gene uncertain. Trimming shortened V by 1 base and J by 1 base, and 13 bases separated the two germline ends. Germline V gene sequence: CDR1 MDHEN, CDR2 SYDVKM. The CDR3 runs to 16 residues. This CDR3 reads CASSLSLSRKNTEAFF. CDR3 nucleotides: TGTGCCAGCAGTTTATCTCTGTCGCGCAAGAACACTGAAGCTTTCTTT.

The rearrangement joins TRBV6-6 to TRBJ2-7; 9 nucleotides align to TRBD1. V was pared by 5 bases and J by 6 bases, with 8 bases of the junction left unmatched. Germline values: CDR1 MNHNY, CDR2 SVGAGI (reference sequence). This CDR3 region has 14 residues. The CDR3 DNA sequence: TGTGCCAGCAGTCACTACCGGGACAGGGCCGAGCAGTACTTC. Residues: CASSHYRDRAEQYF.

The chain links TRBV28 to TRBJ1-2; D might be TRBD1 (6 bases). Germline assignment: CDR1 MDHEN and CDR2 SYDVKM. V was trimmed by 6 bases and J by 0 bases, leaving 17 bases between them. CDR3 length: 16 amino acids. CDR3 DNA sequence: TGTGCCAGCAGCCAAGCCGGACAGAGGACTAACTATGGCTACACCTTC. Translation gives CASSQAGQRTNYGYTF.

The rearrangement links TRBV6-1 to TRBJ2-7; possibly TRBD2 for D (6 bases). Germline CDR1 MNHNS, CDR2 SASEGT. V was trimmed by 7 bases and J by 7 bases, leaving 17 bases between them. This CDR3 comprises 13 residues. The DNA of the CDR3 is TGTGCCAGCAAAACTAGCTGGAGTGGGGAGCAGTACTTC. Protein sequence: CASKTSWSGEQYF.

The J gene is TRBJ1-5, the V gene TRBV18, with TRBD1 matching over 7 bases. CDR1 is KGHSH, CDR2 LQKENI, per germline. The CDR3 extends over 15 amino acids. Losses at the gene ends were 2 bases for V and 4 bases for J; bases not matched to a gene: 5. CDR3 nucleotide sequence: TGTGCCAGCTCACCAAGACAGGGCGGGAATCAGCCCCAGCATTTT. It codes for CASSPRQGGNQPQHF.

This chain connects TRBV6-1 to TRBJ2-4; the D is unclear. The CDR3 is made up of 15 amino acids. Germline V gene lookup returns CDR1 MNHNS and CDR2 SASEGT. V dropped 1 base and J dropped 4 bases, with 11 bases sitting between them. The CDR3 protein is CASSEVSESKNIQYF. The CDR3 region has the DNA TGTGCCAGCAGTGAAGTGTCGGAATCGAAAAACATTCAGTACTTC.

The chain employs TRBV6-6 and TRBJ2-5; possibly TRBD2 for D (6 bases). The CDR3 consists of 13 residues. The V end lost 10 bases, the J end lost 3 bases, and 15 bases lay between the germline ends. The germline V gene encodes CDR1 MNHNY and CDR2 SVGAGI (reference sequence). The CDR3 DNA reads TGTGCCACCCTGTTCGGGGGAAAAGAGACCCAGTACTTC. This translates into CATLFGGKETQYF.

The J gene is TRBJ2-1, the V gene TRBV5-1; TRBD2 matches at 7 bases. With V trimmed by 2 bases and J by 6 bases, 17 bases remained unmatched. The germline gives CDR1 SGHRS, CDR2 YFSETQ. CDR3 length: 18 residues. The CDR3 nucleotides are TGCGCCAGCAGCTTTGGCCTCCTGAAGGCGGGAGCGGTCAATGAGCAGTTCTTC. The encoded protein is CASSFGLLKAGAVNEQFF.

The DNA for the CDR3 is TGTGCCAGCAGTCCCTCGGTGGGAGGGAGCAATCAGCCCCAGCATTTT. Encoded protein: CASSPSVGGSNQPQHF. The V gene is TRBV6-6, the J gene TRBJ1-5; D gene uncertain. This CDR3 region has 16 residues. V lost 5 bases, J lost 1 base, and 15 bases lay in between. The germline V gene encodes CDR1 MNHNY and CDR2 SVGAGI (reference sequence).

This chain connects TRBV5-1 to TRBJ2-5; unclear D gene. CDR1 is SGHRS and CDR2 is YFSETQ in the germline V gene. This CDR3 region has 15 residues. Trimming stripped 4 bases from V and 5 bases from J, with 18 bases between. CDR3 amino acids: CASSPTSGSGETQYF. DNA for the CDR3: TGCGCCAGCAGCCCGACCTCGGGCTCCGGGGAGACCCAGTACTTC.

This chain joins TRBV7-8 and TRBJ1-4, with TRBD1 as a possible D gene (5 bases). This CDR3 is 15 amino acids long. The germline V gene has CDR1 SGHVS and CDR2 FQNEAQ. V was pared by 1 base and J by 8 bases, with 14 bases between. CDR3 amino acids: CASSLGRGGMEKLFF. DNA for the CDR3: TGTGCCAGCAGCTTAGGAAGGGGAGGGATGGAAAAACTGTTTTTT.